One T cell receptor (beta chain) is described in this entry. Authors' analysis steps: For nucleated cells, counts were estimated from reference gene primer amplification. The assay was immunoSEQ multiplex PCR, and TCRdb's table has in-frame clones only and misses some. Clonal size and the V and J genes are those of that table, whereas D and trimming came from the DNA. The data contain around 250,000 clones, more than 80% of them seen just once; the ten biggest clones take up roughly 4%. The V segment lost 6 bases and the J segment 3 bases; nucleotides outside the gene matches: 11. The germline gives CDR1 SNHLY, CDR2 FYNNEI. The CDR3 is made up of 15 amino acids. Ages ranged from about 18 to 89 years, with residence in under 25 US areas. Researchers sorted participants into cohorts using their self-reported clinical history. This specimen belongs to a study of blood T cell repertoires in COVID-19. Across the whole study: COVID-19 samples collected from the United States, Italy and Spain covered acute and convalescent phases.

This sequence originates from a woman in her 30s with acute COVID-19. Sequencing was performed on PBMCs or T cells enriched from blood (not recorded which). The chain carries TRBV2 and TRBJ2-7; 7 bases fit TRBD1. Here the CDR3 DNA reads TGTGCCAGCAGGGACCGGGACAGAGCCGACTACGAGCAGTACTTC. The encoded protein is CASRDRDRADYEQYF. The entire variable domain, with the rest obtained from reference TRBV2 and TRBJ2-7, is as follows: EPEVTQTPSHQVTQMGQEVILRCVPISNHLYFYWYRQILGQKVEFLVSFYNNEISEKSEIFDDQFSVERPDGSNFTLKIRSTKLEDSAMYFCASRDRDRADYEQYFGPGTRLTVT.